Ten or more counts support the clone carrying this T cell receptor beta chain. The entry originates in a study of early T cells in non-severe SARS-CoV-2 infection. Study background: Chains were not paired, and sequencing was done on bulk RNA from unsorted whole blood.

In germline, CDR1 is SGHVS, CDR2 FQNEAQ. The J segment lost 2 bases and the V segment lost 5 bases, leaving 2 bases of the junction unmatched. This CDR3 is built from 13 residues. The protocol attached unique molecular identifiers to individual cDNA molecules. TCRdb ran MiXCR on the 5' RACE reads and lists one entry per CDR3 protein. Seen here are tens of thousands of distinct CDR3 sequences, 10% to 12% observed once, and the top ten hold just under 3%. The sequencing here drew on whole blood, taken at baseline. The chain carries TRBV7-8 and TRBJ2-5, with 7 bases aligning to TRBD1. The receptor was isolated from an adult who was a healthcare worker with PCR-confirmed SARS-CoV-2 infection or an uninfected control (not recorded which). Here the CDR3 DNA reads TGTGCCAGCAGCCCCAGGGGGCAAGAGACCCAGTACTTC. It is translated as CASSPRGQETQYF.